These T cell receptor beta chains were read from a single sample in a study of T-cell memory formation after mild COVID-19. TCRdb independently ran MiXCR on the 5' RACE reads; one entry per CDR3 protein. The sample contains tens of thousands of distinct CDR3 sequences, more than 20% of which appear only once. Material: PBMCs or a T cell subset sorted from them (not recorded which). Receptors were obtained from a man between 18 and 35 years old who had mild COVID-19 (a few samples of this study predate the infection). Cell type and time point are not known. CDR3s leave out the opening cysteine and the closing phenylalanine or tryptophan. The order of the fields is V gene, J gene, CDR3 protein.

V: TRBV6-4; J: TRBJ2-3; CDR3: ASRAGTSTDTQY
V: TRBV7-2; J: TRBJ2-1; CDR3: ASSFPGTGRSYNEQF
V: TRBV5-1; J: TRBJ2-1; CDR3: ASSLIPGDEQF
V: TRBV29-1; J: TRBJ1-2; CDR3: SARQGVYGYT
V: TRBV7-2; J: TRBJ2-1; CDR3: ASSLIGLNNEQF
V: TRBV7-8; J: TRBJ2-7; CDR3: ASSLGAGDGVEQY
V: TRBV2; J: TRBJ2-6; CDR3: ASSAMTGANVLT
V: TRBV7-9; J: TRBJ2-1; CDR3: ASSPHAGRSSYNEQF
V: TRBV12-3/TRBV12-4; J: TRBJ1-4; CDR3: ASRETGEKLF
V: TRBV5-1; J: TRBJ2-5; CDR3: ASSLRRLAETQY
V: TRBV5-1; J: TRBJ2-5; CDR3: ASSFGRPETQY
V: TRBV7-9; J: TRBJ2-7; CDR3: ASSTGAEQY
V: TRBV7-2; J: TRBJ2-7; CDR3: ASSHRDRHYEQY
V: TRBV20-1; J: TRBJ1-2; CDR3: SAAYFYGYT
V: TRBV7-3; J: TRBJ1-1; CDR3: ASSSTGGWNTEAF
V: TRBV2; J: TRBJ1-1; CDR3: ASRYGITEAF
V: TRBV24-1; J: TRBJ2-3; CDR3: ATSVGELGRDKDTQY
V: TRBV4-2; J: TRBJ2-3; CDR3: ASSQGTSGSTDTQY
V: TRBV15; J: TRBJ1-5; CDR3: ATSGRHRHNQPQH
V: TRBV12-3/TRBV12-4; J: TRBJ2-5; CDR3: ASRQDRYQETQY
V: TRBV20-1; J: TRBJ1-1; CDR3: SARGSENTEAF
V: TRBV7-4; J: TRBJ2-7; CDR3: ASSLTGPFSYEQY
V: TRBV6-4; J: TRBJ2-1; CDR3: ASRTTGSAYNEQF
V: TRBV27; J: TRBJ2-1; CDR3: ASSLGTGVYEQF
V: TRBV7-6; J: TRBJ2-5; CDR3: ASSLGDRGPPLDRETQY
V: TRBV6-5; J: TRBJ2-5; CDR3: ASSYTSGGPETQY
V: TRBV3-1; J: TRBJ2-1; CDR3: ASSHGQGAFGEQF
V: TRBV29-1; J: TRBJ2-1; CDR3: SVETTTRRDYNEQF
V: TRBV10-3; J: TRBJ2-1; CDR3: AAGGGNEQF
V: TRBV7-9; J: TRBJ2-1; CDR3: ASNLLNEQF
V: TRBV20-1; J: TRBJ2-1; CDR3: SARETGGRDNEQF
V: TRBV20-1; J: TRBJ2-5; CDR3: SADLPRGDLQETQY
V: TRBV20-1; J: TRBJ2-7; CDR3: SAPDRDLEQY
V: TRBV27; J: TRBJ2-1; CDR3: ASSTDQRGVYNEQF
V: TRBV5-1; J: TRBJ2-1; CDR3: ASSLAGSLNEQF
V: TRBV20-1; J: TRBJ2-5; CDR3: SARPPSGGSTQY
V: TRBV11-2; J: TRBJ2-1; CDR3: ASSLDPMGQWGNNEQF
V: TRBV27; J: TRBJ2-2; CDR3: ASSLGDLNTGELF
V: TRBV5-1; J: TRBJ2-7; CDR3: ASSTERGDEQY
V: TRBV27; J: TRBJ2-7; CDR3: ASSLTESYEQY
V: TRBV6-4; J: TRBJ2-2; CDR3: ASSVSTQGGTGELF
V: TRBV4-1; J: TRBJ2-7; CDR3: ASSLTTSVSYEQY
V: TRBV6-5; J: TRBJ1-4; CDR3: ASSYRFNGFNENLF
V: TRBV4-1; J: TRBJ2-5; CDR3: ASSQVQQGQETQY
V: TRBV7-9; J: TRBJ2-7; CDR3: ASSLGSSSGGAFSYEQY
V: TRBV5-1; J: TRBJ1-1; CDR3: ASRFSGEAF
V: TRBV15; J: TRBJ2-4; CDR3: ATSRGTVAKNIQY